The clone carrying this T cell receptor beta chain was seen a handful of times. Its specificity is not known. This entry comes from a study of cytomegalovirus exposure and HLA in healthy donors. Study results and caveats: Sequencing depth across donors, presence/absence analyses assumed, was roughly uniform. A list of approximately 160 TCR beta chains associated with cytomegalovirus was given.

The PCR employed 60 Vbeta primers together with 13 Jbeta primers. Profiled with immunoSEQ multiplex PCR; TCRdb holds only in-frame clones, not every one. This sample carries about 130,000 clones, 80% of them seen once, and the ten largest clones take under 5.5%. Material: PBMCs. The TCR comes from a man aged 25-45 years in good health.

CDR3 nucleotides: TGTGCCAGCAGCCCCGGGGGTAGCCCCCTCACCGGGGAGCTGTTTTTT. Protein sequence: CASSPGGSPLTGELFF. The V gene is TRBV9, the J gene TRBJ2-2; D is possibly TRBD2 (6 bases). Germline CDR1 SGDLS, CDR2 YYNGEE. The CDR3 has 16 amino acids. V was pared by 4 bases and J by 4 bases, with 17 bases between.